A single TCR beta chain is shown here with its context. The data originate from a study of OX40 agonist ivuxolimab in advanced cancers. The wider study: Under the entry rules, prior anti-PD-1, anti-PD-L1 or anti-CTLA-4 therapy was allowed, and approximately 36% had some.

Trimming removed 5 bases at V and 2 bases at J, with 16 bases between. Per germline, CDR1 SGHVS and CDR2 FQNEAQ. This CDR3 region has 16 residues. Repertoires were generated with immunoSEQ multiplex PCR, while TCRdb's copy carries only in-frame clones and drops some. The table shows more than 65,000 clones, with about 88% occurring only once. The starting material was CD4+ or CD8+ T cells sorted from blood, obtained in a trial of the OX40 agonist ivuxolimab. The origin of this receptor is an adult with an advanced solid tumor such as melanoma, head and neck, liver or kidney cancer. The rearrangement uses TRBV7-8 and TRBJ2-1; D not certain. The CDR3 sequence is CASSPSELITYNEQFF. The CDR3 DNA follows: TGTGCCAGCAGCCCGTCGGAGCTGATAACCTACAATGAGCAGTTCTTC.